This T cell receptor beta chain was obtained from a study of blood T cell repertoires in COVID-19. Looking at the study overall: Specimens from acute and convalescent COVID-19 originated in the United States, Italy and Spain. PBMCs, B-cell-depleted T cells, or T cells were the source of the cDNA or gDNA that made up the material.

Per the authors' pipeline: Amplifying reference gene primers gave estimates of nucleated cell counts. Only in-frame clones appear in the TCRdb table, and some are missing; sequencing was by immunoSEQ multiplex PCR. V and J calls and clone size are copied from that table; D and trimming were computed from the DNA. The table includes 250,000 or so clones, just under 85% detected once. This clone was found once. This CDR3 region has 14 residues. V lost 6 bases to trimming and J lost 6 bases, with 18 bases between them. The receptor's source is an older man with acute or convalescent COVID-19. The V call is TRBV23-1, the J call TRBJ2-7; D perhaps matches TRBD1 (7 bases). TRBV23-1 has ORF status, its function being uncertain. Sequencing input: peripheral blood. In DNA form, the CDR3 reads TGCGCCAGCAGGGTGTGGAGGGGGGACAGCGAGCAGTACTTC. The encoded protein is CASRVWRGDSEQYF.